What follows are 25 T cell receptor beta chains derived from one specimen sequenced in a study of blood T cell repertoires in COVID-19. The assay was immunoSEQ multiplex PCR, and TCRdb's table has in-frame clones only and misses some. The data show around 250,000 clones, around 90% seen once. The specimen sequenced was PBMCs or T cells enriched from blood (not recorded which). Source of these receptors: a human donor in a cohort exposed to, infected with or recovered from COVID-19 (not recorded which). The donor label of this sample is uncertain.

In its sample, this clone was seen a few times. The chain is built from TRBV4-1 and TRBJ2-2; a weak D match, TRBD1 (5 bases). Trimming took off 4 bases at V and 0 bases at J, with 18 bases between the two ends. Germline V gene lookup returns CDR1 MGHRA and CDR2 YSYEKL. The CDR3 is 18 amino acids. For the CDR3, the DNA is TGCGCCAGCAGCCTTGGTGGGGCGTCTGCTACGAACACCGGGGAGCTGTTTTTT. This encodes CASSLGGASATNTGELFF.

This clone is a singleton in its sample. The chain has TRBV11-2 and TRBJ1-1; tentatively, D is TRBD1 (6 bases). The CDR3 is 14 residues long. Trimming removed 5 bases at V and 4 bases at J, with 14 bases between. CDR1 SGHAT and CDR2 FQNNGV come from the germline V gene. CDR3 protein: CASSPDRKTTEAFF. The DNA of the CDR3 is TGTGCCAGCAGCCCCGACAGGAAGACCACTGAAGCTTTCTTT. Variable domain in full (rest from reference TRBV11-2 and TRBJ1-1): EAGVAQSPRYKIIEKRQSVAFWCNPISGHATLYWYQQILGQGPKLLIQFQNNGVVDDSQLPKDRFSAERLKGVDSTLKIQPAKLEDSAVYLCASSPDRKTTEAFFGQGTRLTVV.

The gene calls are TRBV2 and TRBJ1-6; D call uncertain. V dropped 5 bases and J dropped 4 bases, with 15 bases sitting between them. Germline lookup yields CDR1 SNHLY and CDR2 FYNNEI. The CDR3 is 16 amino acids. CDR3: CASSTDGGSYNSPLHF. CDR3 in DNA: TGTGCCAGCAGTACGGACGGAGGATCGTATAATTCACCCCTCCACTTT.

In the case of this clone: At the DNA level, this CDR3 is encoded by other sequences in the same sample as well. V is TRBV19 and J is TRBJ1-5; D remains ambiguous. CDR3 length: 14 residues. V was trimmed by 2 bases and J by 2 bases, leaving 7 bases between them. Germline-derived CDR1 and CDR2 are LNHDA and SQIVND (reference sequence). This CDR3 is CASSIRQGNQPQHF. CDR3 coding DNA: TGTGCCAGTAGTATACGGCAGGGCAATCAGCCCCAGCATTTT.

The chain carries TRBV4-1 and TRBJ1-2; D is perhaps TRBD1 (5 bases). Germline V CDR1 and CDR2: MGHRA, YSYEKL. The CDR3 loop spans 17 amino acids. Trimming removed 3 bases from V and 4 bases from J, with 21 bases in between. The CDR3 nucleotides read TGCGCCAGCAGCCAGGGCTCGACAGCAGGGACTTCCTATGGCTACACCTTC. This gives the protein CASSQGSTAGTSYGYTF.

V usage is TRBV5-5 and J usage is TRBJ1-1; D gene unclear. There are 16 residues in the CDR3. V lost 2 bases and J 0 bases, leaving 14 bases between the germline ends. CDR1 SGHKS and CDR2 YYEKEE come from the germline V gene (reference sequence). The CDR3 reads CASSFREERMNTEAFF. The DNA for the CDR3 is TGTGCCAGCAGCTTTAGGGAGGAACGAATGAACACTGAAGCTTTCTTT.

The chain combines TRBV7-2 with TRBJ1-5; D unclear. Looked up from germline, CDR1 is SGHTA and CDR2 is FQGNSA. V was clipped by 1 base and J by 5 bases, with 9 bases between them. The CDR3 is 14 amino acids. The CDR3 nucleotides read TGTGCCAGCAGCTTAGTTAACTGGTATCAGCCCCAGCATTTT. It encodes CASSLVNWYQPQHF. Supplemented by reference TRBV7-2 and TRBJ1-5, the full variable domain reads GAGVSQSPSNKVTEKGKDVELRCDPISGHTALYWYRQSLGQGLEFLIYFQGNSAPDKSGLPSDRFSAERTGGSVSTLTIQRTQQEDSAVYLCASSLVNWYQPQHFGDGTRLSIL.

The V call is TRBV6-5, the J call TRBJ2-3; 9 nucleotides align to TRBD2. In germline, CDR1 is MNHEY, CDR2 SVGAGI. This CDR3 contains 15 residues. The V and J ends lost 6 bases and 1 base, in that order; junction bases with no gene match: 5. In nucleotides, the CDR3 is TGTGCCAGCAGGTCGGGACTAGCCCGCACAGATACGCAGTATTTT. It is translated as CASRSGLARTDTQYF.

CDR3 region: CASSYRPGGNTIYF. The CDR3 DNA sequence: TGTGCCAGCAGTTACCGGCCGGGTGGAAACACCATATATTTT. This chain links TRBV6-5 with TRBJ1-3, with no clear D. V was pared by 2 bases and J by 3 bases, with 8 bases between. The length of the CDR3 is 14 residues. Germline CDR1 is MNHEY and CDR2 is SVGAGI.

This chain connects TRBV19 to TRBJ2-3, with 9 bases matching TRBD2. The CDR3 sequence is 15 residues long. V lost 7 bases and J lost 6; bases outside the gene matches: 11. Germline CDR1 and CDR2: LNHDA and SQIVND (reference sequence). CDR3 sequence (DNA): TGTGCCAGTAACCCATGGCGGGGGGGCCGGGATACGCAGTATTTT. Amino acids: CASNPWRGGRDTQYF. The complete variable domain, with remaining parts taken from reference TRBV19 and TRBJ2-3, reads DGGITQSPKYLFRKEGQNVTLSCEQNLNHDAMYWYRQDPGQGLRLIYYSQIVNDFQKGDIAEGYSVSREKKESFPLTVTSAQKNPTAFYLCASNPWRGGRDTQYFGPGTRLTVL.

The chain is built from TRBV5-1 and TRBJ1-1, with a weak D call TRBD1 (6 bases). CDR3 length: 16 amino acids. V was trimmed by 4 bases and J by 5 bases, leaving 21 bases between them. Germline lookup yields CDR1 SGHRS and CDR2 YFSETQ. The CDR3 nucleotides are TGCGCCAGCAGCGTAAATCCAACGACAGGACGGACTGAAGCTTTCTTT. Protein: CASSVNPTTGRTEAFF.

The chain has TRBV4-1 and TRBJ2-1, with TRBD1 matching over 7 bases. Germline V lookup: CDR1 MGHRA, CDR2 YSYEKL. The V and J ends lost 4 bases and 6 bases, in that order; junction bases with no gene match: 6. The length of the CDR3 is 14 residues. CDR3 in amino acids: CASSRDRVSNEQFF. In DNA, the CDR3 is TGCGCCAGCAGCCGCGACAGGGTTAGCAATGAGCAGTTCTTC.

CDR3 region: CASSLTGQEKLFF. In nucleotides, the CDR3 is TGCGCCAGCAGCCTAACGGGACAGGAAAAACTGTTTTTT. This chain joins TRBV5-1 and TRBJ1-4, with TRBD1 matching 7 bases. The CDR3 length is 13 residues. Losses at the gene ends were 4 bases for V and 8 bases for J; bases not matched to a gene: 5. CDR1 is SGHRS, CDR2 YFSETQ, per germline. The full variable domain, in which reference TRBV5-1 and TRBJ1-4 provide the parts outside the CDR3, is KAGVTQTPRYLIKTRGQQVTLSCSPISGHRSVSWYQQTPGQGLQFLFEYFSETQRNKGNFPGRFSGRQFSNSRSEMNVSTLELGDSALYLCASSLTGQEKLFFGSGTQLSVL.

The V gene is TRBV6-5, the J gene TRBJ2-7; 9 bases align to TRBD1. Germline V CDR1 and CDR2: MNHEY, SVGAGI. V lost 5 bases and J lost 3; bases outside the gene matches: 5. The CDR3 runs 14 residues. CDR3 DNA: TGTGCCAGCAGTCAGACGACAGGGGGCTACGAGCAGTACTTC. Encoded protein: CASSQTTGGYEQYF.

The rearrangement uses TRBV30 and TRBJ2-1, with D tentatively TRBD2 (6 bases). V was trimmed by 3 bases and J by 6 bases, leaving 9 bases between them. This CDR3 has 12 residues. The germline V gene has CDR1 GTSNPN and CDR2 SVGIG (reference sequence). CDR3 sequence reads: CAWRLGGNEQFF. Written as DNA, the CDR3 is TGTGCCTGGAGACTGGGGGGCAATGAGCAGTTCTTC.

This sequence joins TRBV7-2 and TRBJ2-1; D may be TRBD2 (5 bases). The CDR3 runs 15 residues. V was trimmed by 0 bases and J by 7 bases, leaving 13 bases between them. The germline CDR1 and CDR2 sequences are SGHTA and FQGNSA. The CDR3 is CASSLAGMQRNEQFF. The CDR3 DNA reads TGTGCCAGCAGCTTAGCCGGGATGCAACGGAATGAGCAGTTCTTC.

The V gene is TRBV6-5, the J gene TRBJ2-7; D possibly corresponds to TRBD2 (7 bases). The CDR3 covers 13 residues. CDR1 and CDR2 from the germline V gene are MNHEY and SVGAGI. V was trimmed by 11 bases and J by 3 bases, leaving 17 bases between them. CDR3 DNA: TGTGCCGCGGGCCGGGGGGCATACTACGAGCAGTACTTC. It translates to CAAGRGAYYEQYF.

The gene calls are TRBV4-3 and TRBJ1-5; TRBD1 agrees at 11 bases. Unmatched junction bases numbered 3, after V lost 4 bases and J lost 4 bases. The length of the CDR3 is 15 residues. Germline CDR1 reads LGHNA; CDR2 reads YSLEER. The CDR3, as DNA: TGCGCCAGCAGCCCCGGGACAGGGGGAAATCAGCCCCAGCATTTT. Its translation is CASSPGTGGNQPQHF.

The table lists this clone with a few counts. The chain joins TRBV5-1 to TRBJ1-2, with TRBD1 matching 7 bases. V lost 4 bases and J lost 4; bases outside the gene matches: 10. Per the germline V gene, CDR1 is SGHRS and CDR2 is YFSETQ. The CDR3 extends over 15 amino acids. In DNA, the CDR3 is TGCGCCAGCAGCCCGGGACAGTCGGTGCGCTATGGCTACACCTTC. This encodes CASSPGQSVRYGYTF.

The chain couples TRBV7-2 to TRBJ1-3; D may be TRBD1 (5 bases). V gave up 6 bases and J gave up 4 bases, with 13 bases separating them. The CDR3 length is 14 residues. Germline values: CDR1 SGHTA, CDR2 FQGNSA. The CDR3 DNA reads TGTGCCAGCAGGCCGACAGTGGCGGGAAACACCATATATTTT. Amino acids: CASRPTVAGNTIYF.

V usage is TRBV30 and J usage is TRBJ1-1; TRBD1 might be the D (5 bases). Trimming removed 0 bases from V and 4 bases from J, with 9 bases in between. This CDR3 is 13 amino acids long. In germline, CDR1 is GTSNPN, CDR2 SVGIG (reference sequence). For the CDR3, the DNA is TGTGCCTGGAGTGTGGTCGGGGGCACTGAAGCTTTCTTT. It encodes CAWSVVGGTEAFF. Based on the CDR3 plus reference TRBV30 and TRBJ1-1, the full variable domain is SQTIHQWPATLVQPVGSPLSLECTVEGTSNPNLYWYRQAAGRGLQLLFYSVGIGQISSEVPQNLSASRPQDRQFILSSKKLLLSDSGFYLCAWSVVGGTEAFFGQGTRLTVV.

The V gene is TRBV18, the J gene TRBJ1-1; 7 nucleotides agree with TRBD1. The CDR3 is 14 amino acids. J gave up 11 bases and V 3 bases, and 12 bases lay outside the gene matches. CDR1 and CDR2 (germline): KGHSH, LQKENI. The CDR3 loop is CASSPNEGGWVAFF. CDR3 DNA sequence: TGTGCCAGCTCACCCAACGAAGGGGGCTGGGTGGCTTTCTTT.

The gene calls are TRBV3-1 (or the pseudogene TRBV3-2) and TRBJ2-1; 7 bases are a match to TRBD2. CDR1 and CDR2 (germline): LGHDT, YNNKEL (reference sequence). The V gene end was trimmed by 10 bases and the J gene end by 6 bases; junction bases not matched to a gene: 6. This CDR3 comprises 12 residues. CDR3 in amino acids: CATGGYGNEQFF. CDR3 sequence (DNA): TGTGCCACGGGGGGATATGGCAATGAGCAGTTCTTC.

The chain couples TRBV6-5 to TRBJ1-1; D is uncertain. CDR3 length: 13 amino acids. Germline V CDR1 and CDR2: MNHEY, SVGAGI. V lost 6 bases and J lost 1, with 9 bases in between. CDR3 coding DNA: TGTGCCAGCAGGCACCTAGGGAACACTGAAGCTTTCTTT. This gives the protein CASRHLGNTEAFF.

This chain links TRBV24-1 with TRBJ1-1; D is ambiguous. CDR1 KGHDR and CDR2 SFDVKD come from the germline V gene. The CDR3 spans 11 residues. Trimming left V 7 bases short and J 8 bases short, with 10 bases between. Here the CDR3 DNA reads TGTGCCACCAGGGAAGCGGGAGAAGCTTTCTTT. This encodes CATREAGEAFF.